The entry below describes one T cell receptor beta chain. The antigen is not known. Generated by immunoSEQ multiplex PCR, the TCRdb table keeps only in-frame clones and is missing some. In the table there are 40,000 to 55,000 clones, about 78% of which are singletons. The CDR3 has 15 amino acids. V was clipped by 5 bases and J by 3 bases, with 17 bases between them. From germline, CDR1 is SGHTA and CDR2 FQGNSA. This sample was taken from a study of pediatric ulcerative colitis. Study observations and caveats: Substantially fewer templates came from two patients' blood samples. Compared with controls, ulcerative colitis showed greater blood-rectum clone sharing. Two rectal clonotypes were found only in ulcerative colitis patients, all of them.

The rectum was sampled with one to two pinch biopsies at colonoscopy. Sequencing was performed on gut tissue. The TCR was taken from a girl aged 10 to 17 with moderate ulcerative colitis. The V and J genes are TRBV7-2 and TRBJ2-7, with D possibly being TRBD2 (7 bases). CDR3 sequence (DNA): TGTGCCAGCAGCCCTGGGGGGGCGCGGGGCTACGAGCAGTACTTC. Translated: CASSPGGARGYEQYF.